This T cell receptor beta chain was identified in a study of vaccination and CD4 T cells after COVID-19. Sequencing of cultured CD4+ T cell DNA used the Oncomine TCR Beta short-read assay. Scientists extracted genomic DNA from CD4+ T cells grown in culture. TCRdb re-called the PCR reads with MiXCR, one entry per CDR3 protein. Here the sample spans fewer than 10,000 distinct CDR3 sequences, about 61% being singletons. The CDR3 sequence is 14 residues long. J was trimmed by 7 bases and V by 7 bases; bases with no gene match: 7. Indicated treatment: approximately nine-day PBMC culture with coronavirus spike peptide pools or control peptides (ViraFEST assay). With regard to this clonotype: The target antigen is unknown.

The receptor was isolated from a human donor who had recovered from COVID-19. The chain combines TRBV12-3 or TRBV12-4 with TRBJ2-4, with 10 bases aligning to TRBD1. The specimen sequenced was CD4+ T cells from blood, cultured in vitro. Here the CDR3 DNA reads TGTGCCAGCACCCTTGGGGGACAGGGGAACATTCAGTACTTC. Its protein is CASTLGGQGNIQYF.